This is a list of T cell receptor beta chains from one sample in a study of control samples from healthy donors and cancer patients. Data came from immunoSEQ multiplex PCR; TCRdb stores just in-frame clones and leaves some out. The sample has some 130,000 clones, about 90% seen once. Sequenced material: blood. These receptors originate from a woman aged 45 to 65 in good health. CDR3s include the opening cysteine and the closing phenylalanine or tryptophan. The D gene is left open where the match is weak. Clone size is shown for a subset of rows, as once, few, many or a class of expanded clone.

d_gene | j_gene | abundance | v_gene | CDR3aa | CDR3nt
. | TRBJ1-2 | . | TRBV6-5 | CASSPISETGYTF | TGTGCCAGCAGTCCGATAAGTGAAACGGGCTACACCTTC
. | TRBJ1-2 | . | TRBV18 | CASSPQRGVYGYTF | TGTGCCAGCTCACCACAGCGAGGAGTATATGGCTACACCTTC
. | TRBJ2-1 | . | TRBV2 | CASSLSGLAYNEQFF | TGTGCCAGCAGTCTCTCTGGGCTAGCCTACAATGAGCAGTTCTTC
TRBD2 | TRBJ2-7 | . | TRBV19 | CASSREREPHEQYF | TGTGCCAGTAGTAGAGAGCGGGAGCCCCACGAGCAGTACTTC
. | TRBJ1-1 | . | TRBV5-6 | CASSLASAEAFF | TGTGCCAGCAGCTTGGCTAGCGCCGAAGCTTTCTTT
. | TRBJ1-1 | once | TRBV11-2 | CASRVDIKSTEAFF | TGTGCCAGCAGGGTGGACATTAAGAGCACTGAAGCTTTCTTT
. | TRBJ2-5 | . | TRBV11-3 | CASSLGSRSKGETQYF | TGTGCCAGCAGCTTAGGAAGCAGATCTAAGGGAGAGACCCAGTACTTC
. | TRBJ1-6 | . | TRBV6-4 | CASSVAGDVSPLHF | TGTGCCAGCAGTGTAGCGGGGGACGTGTCACCCCTCCACTTT
. | TRBJ1-5 | . | TRBV5-1 | CASSHGGGGNQPQHF | TGCGCCAGCAGCCACGGCGGGGGCGGGAATCAGCCCCAGCATTTT
. | TRBJ2-1 | few | TRBV5-1 | CASSLALISPLNEQFF | TGCGCCAGCAGCTTGGCCCTTATATCTCCCCTAAATGAGCAGTTCTTC
. | TRBJ2-2 | . | TRBV9 | CASSTQGGSDTGELFF | TGTGCCAGCAGCACACAAGGGGGGAGTGACACCGGGGAGCTGTTTTTT
. | TRBJ1-1 | . | TRBV13 | CASRGKAGQNTEAFF | TGTGCCAGCAGAGGCAAGGCAGGGCAGAACACTGAAGCTTTCTTT
TRBD2 | TRBJ2-1 | few | TRBV4-1 | CASSQTSGGASYNEQFF | TGCGCCAGCAGCCAGACTAGCGGGGGGGCCTCCTACAATGAGCAGTTCTTC
TRBD1 | TRBJ1-2 | . | TRBV19 | CASSLDRVYGYTF | TGTGCCAGTAGTCTTGACAGGGTATATGGCTACACCTTC
TRBD1 | TRBJ2-1 | . | TRBV29-1 | CSAVTGTNEQFF | TGCAGCGCTGTGACAGGGACCAATGAGCAGTTCTTC
TRBD2 | TRBJ2-1 | . | TRBV27 | CASSLSLGLGEFF | TGTGCCAGCAGTTTATCGCTGGGACTAGGGGAGTTCTTC
TRBD1 | TRBJ2-2 | once | TRBV7-9 | CASSLVGQGPTGELFF | TGTGCCAGCAGCTTAGTGGGACAGGGCCCCACCGGGGAGCTGTTTTTT
. | TRBJ1-5 | . | TRBV27 | CATSRGRGQPQHF | TGTGCCACCAGCCGAGGGCGCGGCCAGCCCCAGCATTTT
TRBD1 | TRBJ1-4 | . | TRBV30 | CASTGLLPNEKLFF | TGTGCCTCGACAGGGTTATTGCCTAATGAAAAACTGTTTTTT
. | TRBJ2-3 | . | TRBV24-1 | CATSDRWDSTDTQYF | TGTGCCACCAGCGACCGATGGGACAGCACAGATACGCAGTATTTT
. | TRBJ2-3 | . | TRBV19 | CASSIWGASTDTQYF | TGTGCCAGTAGTATATGGGGCGCTAGCACAGATACGCAGTATTTT
. | TRBJ2-3 | . | TRBV6-6 | CASSYDRTRKDTQYF | TGTGCCAGCAGTTACGACCGTACCCGCAAAGATACGCAGTATTTT
. | TRBJ1-2 | once | TRBV28 | CASRIGGGDYGYTF | TGTGCCAGCAGGATCGGGGGAGGGGACTATGGCTACACCTTC
. | TRBJ1-2 | . | TRBV7-8 | CASSASGYYGYTF | TGTGCCAGCAGCGCCAGTGGTTACTATGGCTACACCTTC
. | TRBJ1-2 | . | TRBV5-1 | CASGLQAGTRANYGYTF | TGCGCCAGCGGACTACAAGCCGGGACAAGAGCTAACTATGGCTACACCTTC
. | TRBJ2-2 | . | TRBV6-4 | CASSEQGGGELFF | TGTGCCAGCAGTGAACAGGGCGGCGGGGAGCTGTTTTTT
. | TRBJ1-1 | . | TRBV7-9 | CASSSSGTMNTEAFF | TGTGCCAGCAGCTCCTCCGGGACAATGAACACTGAAGCTTTCTTT
. | TRBJ2-7 | . | TRBV15 | CATSTTLEGGALVQQYF | TGTGCCACCAGCACTACATTAGAAGGGGGGGCGCTTGTCCAGCAGTACTTC
TRBD2 | TRBJ2-5 | . | TRBV7-9 | CASSLGTSFIETQYF | TGTGCCAGCAGCTTGGGGACTAGCTTTATTGAGACCCAGTACTTC
TRBD1 | TRBJ2-5 | . | TRBV19 | CASSARQGAVETQYF | TGTGCCAGTAGTGCCCGACAGGGGGCGGTGGAGACCCAGTACTTC
TRBD1 | TRBJ1-4 | . | TRBV2 | CASRGGQVPNEKLFF | TGTGCCAGCAGGGGGGGACAGGTCCCAAATGAAAAACTGTTTTTT
. | TRBJ1-5 | . | TRBV7-8 | CASSLGRRDNQPQHF | TGTGCCAGCAGCTTAGGGCGGAGGGACAATCAGCCCCAGCATTTT
. | TRBJ2-1 | . | TRBV6-5 | CASSYQIQGYNEQFF | TGTGCCAGCAGTTACCAGATCCAGGGATACAATGAGCAGTTCTTC
. | TRBJ1-1 | . | TRBV27 | CASSFGRPNTEAFF | TGTGCCAGCAGTTTCGGGCGGCCGAACACTGAAGCTTTCTTT
. | TRBJ1-1 | . | TRBV19 | CASSRFSSGGTEAFF | TGTGCCAGTAGTCGGTTCAGTTCGGGAGGGACCGAAGCTTTCTTT
TRBD1 | TRBJ1-6 | . | TRBV5-1 | CASSLGQVKDSPLHF | TGCGCCAGCAGCCTGGGACAGGTCAAGGATTCACCCCTCCACTTT
. | TRBJ2-3 | . | TRBV7-9 | CASSLAPQDTQYF | TGTGCCAGCAGCTTAGCTCCTCAAGATACGCAGTATTTT
. | TRBJ1-2 | . | TRBV24-1 | CATSDPVKNGYTF | TGTGCCACCAGTGATCCAGTAAAGAATGGCTACACCTTC
TRBD1 | TRBJ1-2 | . | TRBV5-1 | CASSKGTGGLGYTF | TGCGCCAGCAGCAAGGGGACAGGGGGCTTAGGCTACACCTTC
TRBD1 | TRBJ1-2 | . | TRBV30 | CAWSRQGNYGYTF | TGTGCCTGGTCCCGACAGGGTAACTATGGCTACACCTTC
TRBD2 | TRBJ2-1 | . | TRBV7-8 | CASSHSIDRWTSGSSPEQFF | TGTGCCAGCAGCCATTCCATCGACAGATGGACTAGCGGGAGTAGCCCTGAGCAGTTCTTC
. | TRBJ2-2 | . | TRBV19 | CASSGGGTGELFF | TGTGCCAGTAGTGGTGGGGGCACCGGGGAGCTGTTTTTT
. | TRBJ2-2 | once | TRBV5-6 | CASSLLRSYTGELFF | TGTGCCAGCAGCTTACTTAGGTCTTACACCGGGGAGCTGTTTTTT
TRBD2 | TRBJ2-3 | few | TRBV14 | CASSPGLAGPGYGTDTQYF | TGTGCCAGCAGCCCTGGACTAGCGGGGCCCGGCTACGGCACAGATACGCAGTATTTT
. | TRBJ2-1 | . | TRBV2 | CATYNNEQFF | TGTGCCACCTATAACAATGAGCAGTTCTTC
. | TRBJ2-3 | . | TRBV6-2/TRBV6-3 | CASSWDLTLQDTQYF | TGTGCCAGCAGTTGGGACTTAACTCTGCAAGATACGCAGTATTTT
TRBD1 | TRBJ1-2 | once | TRBV7-9 | CASSSDRVSASDGYTF | TGTGCCAGCAGCTCAGACAGGGTGTCGGCTTCGGATGGCTACACCTTC
. | TRBJ1-3 | . | TRBV13 | CASSLGLMRQGRNTIYF | TGTGCCAGCAGCTTAGGCCTAATGCGGCAGGGGAGGAACACCATATATTTT
. | TRBJ1-5 | . | TRBV27 | CASRPGPRQPQHF | TGTGCCAGCAGACCCGGGCCCAGGCAGCCCCAGCATTTT
. | TRBJ1-5 | . | TRBV6-6 | CASSYGDGNQPQHF | TGTGCCAGCAGTTACGGAGATGGGAATCAGCCCCAGCATTTT
. | TRBJ1-1 | . | TRBV7-9 | CASSLVLGLAEAFF | TGTGCCAGCAGCTTAGTTCTGGGGTTGGCTGAAGCTTTCTTT
TRBD2 | TRBJ2-2 | few | TRBV2 | CASSYRLAGGMNTGELFF | TGTGCCAGCAGTTACCGACTAGCGGGAGGGATGAACACCGGGGAGCTGTTTTTT